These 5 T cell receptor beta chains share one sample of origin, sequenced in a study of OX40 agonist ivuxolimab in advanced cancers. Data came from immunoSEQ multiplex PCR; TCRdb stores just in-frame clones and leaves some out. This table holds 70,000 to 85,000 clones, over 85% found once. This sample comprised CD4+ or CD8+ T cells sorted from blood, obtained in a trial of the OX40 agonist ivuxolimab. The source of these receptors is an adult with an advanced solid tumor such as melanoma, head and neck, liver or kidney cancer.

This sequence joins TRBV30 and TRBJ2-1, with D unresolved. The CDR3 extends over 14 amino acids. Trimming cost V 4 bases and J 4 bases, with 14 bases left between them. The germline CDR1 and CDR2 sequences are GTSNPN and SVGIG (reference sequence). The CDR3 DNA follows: TGTGCCTGGATGGTGGCTTCCCGGTACAATGAGCAGTTCTTC. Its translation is CAWMVASRYNEQFF.

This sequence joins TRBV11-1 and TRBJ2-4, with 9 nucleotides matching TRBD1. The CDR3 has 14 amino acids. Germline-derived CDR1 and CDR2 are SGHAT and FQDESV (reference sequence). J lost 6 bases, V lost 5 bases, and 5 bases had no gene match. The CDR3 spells CASSRTGALNIQYF. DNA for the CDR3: TGTGCCAGCAGCCGGACAGGGGCCCTAAACATTCAGTACTTC.

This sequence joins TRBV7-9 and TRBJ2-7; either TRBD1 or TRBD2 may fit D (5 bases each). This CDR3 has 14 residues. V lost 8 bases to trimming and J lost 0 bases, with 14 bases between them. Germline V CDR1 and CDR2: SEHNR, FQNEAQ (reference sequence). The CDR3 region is CASVPGTSSYEQYF. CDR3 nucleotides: TGTGCCAGCGTACCCGGGACCTCCTCCTACGAGCAGTACTTC.

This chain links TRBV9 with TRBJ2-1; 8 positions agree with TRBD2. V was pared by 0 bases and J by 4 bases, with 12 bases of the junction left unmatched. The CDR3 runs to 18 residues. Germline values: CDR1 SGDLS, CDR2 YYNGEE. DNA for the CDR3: TGTGCCAGCAGCGTAGCTTCGACTAGCGTTTTCCCATACAATGAGCAGTTCTTC. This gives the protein CASSVASTSVFPYNEQFF.

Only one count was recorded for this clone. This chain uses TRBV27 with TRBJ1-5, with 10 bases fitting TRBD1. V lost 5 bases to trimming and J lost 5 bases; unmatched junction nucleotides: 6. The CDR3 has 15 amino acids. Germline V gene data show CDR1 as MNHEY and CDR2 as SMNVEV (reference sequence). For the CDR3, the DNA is TGTGCCAGCAGTCAAGGGACAGGGGATTATCAGCCCCAGCATTTT. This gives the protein CASSQGTGDYQPQHF.